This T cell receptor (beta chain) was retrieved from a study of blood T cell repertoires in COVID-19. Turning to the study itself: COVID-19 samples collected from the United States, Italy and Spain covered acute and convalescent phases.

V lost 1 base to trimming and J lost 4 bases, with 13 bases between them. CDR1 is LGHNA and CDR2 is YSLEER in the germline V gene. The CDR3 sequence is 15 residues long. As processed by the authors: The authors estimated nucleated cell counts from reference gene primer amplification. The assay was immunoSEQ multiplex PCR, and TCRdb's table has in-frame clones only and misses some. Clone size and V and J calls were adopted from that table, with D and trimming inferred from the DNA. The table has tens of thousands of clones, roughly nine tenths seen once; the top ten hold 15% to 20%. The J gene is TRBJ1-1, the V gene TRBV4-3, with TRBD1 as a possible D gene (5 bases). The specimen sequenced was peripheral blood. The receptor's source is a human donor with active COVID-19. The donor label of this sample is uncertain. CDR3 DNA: TGCGCCAGCAGCCAAGTCCAGGGTATGGGCACTGAAGCTTTCTTT. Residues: CASSQVQGMGTEAFF.